This entry lists 24 T cell receptor beta chains sequenced from one sample in a study of CXCR4 blockade with PD-1 therapy in pancreatic cancer. Generated by immunoSEQ multiplex PCR, the TCRdb table keeps only in-frame clones and is missing some. The sample records 450 or so clones, roughly 73% being singletons. The sample here was tumor tissue, taken before culture. These receptors all come from a human donor with pancreatic ductal adenocarcinoma.

The V gene is TRBV1, the J gene TRBJ2-7; the table's D call TRBD1 went unverified against the DNA. TRBV1 is classified as a pseudogene. The CDR3 is 13 amino acids. The CDR3 spells CASSPHNSYEQYF. As DNA, the CDR3 is TGCGCCAGCAGCCCGCACAACTCCTACGAGCAGTACTTC.

As to this clone: At one of its ends the junction is not consistent with the germline gene, which may arise from a read error. The chain combines TRBV15 with TRBJ2-5, with D possibly matching TRBD1 (6 bases). The V gene's germline CDR1 is LNHNV and CDR2 YYDKDF (reference sequence). This CDR3 region has 15 residues. The CDR3 region is CASSLKAGVGETQYF. The CDR3 DNA sequence: TGTGCCAGCAGCTTAAAGGCAGGGGTGGGAGAGACCCAGTACTTC.

This clone is large (0.1 to 1%) within its sample. The chain couples TRBV6-8 to TRBJ2-2; D is possibly TRBD1 (6 bases). V lost 5 bases and J 2 bases, leaving 9 bases between the germline ends. Germline V lookup: CDR1 MNHGY, CDR2 SAAAGT. This CDR3 has 14 amino acids. The CDR3, as DNA: TGTGCCAGCAGTCCGGGACACAACACCGGGGAGCTGTTTTTT. Protein: CASSPGHNTGELFF.

V and J are TRBV10-2 and TRBJ2-3, with TRBD2 matching over 10 bases. After removal of 3 bases from V and 4 bases from J, the junction contained 7 bases not matched to a gene. The CDR3 totals 16 residues. Germline CDR1 and CDR2: WSHSY and SAAADI. For the CDR3, the DNA is TGCGCCAGCAGTGATCAAGCGGGAGGGCTCTCAGATACGCAGTATTTT. Encoded protein: CASSDQAGGLSDTQYF.

This chain uses TRBV28 with TRBJ1-2, with a tentative D call TRBD1 (6 bases). CDR1 and CDR2 (germline): MDHEN, SYDVKM. Deletions cut 6 bases from V and 5 bases from J, with 19 bases between. CDR3 length equals 15 residues. The CDR3 protein is CASRPAGELMYGYTF. The CDR3 bases are TGTGCCAGCAGGCCCGCAGGGGAGCTCATGTATGGCTACACCTTC.

The chain is built from TRBV6-8 and TRBJ1-1, with 7 bases matching TRBD1. The germline gives CDR1 MNHGY, CDR2 SAAAGT. The CDR3 spans 14 residues. V dropped 2 bases and J dropped 4; count of bases not matched to a gene: 4. The CDR3 region has the DNA TGTGCCAGCAGTTACCTCTCAGGGGGCACTGAAGCTTTCTTT. It specifies CASSYLSGGTEAFF.

The V and J genes are TRBV5-1 and TRBJ2-3; unclear D gene. V gave up 4 bases and J gave up 0 bases, with 18 bases separating them. Germline V CDR1 and CDR2: SGHRS, YFSETQ. The CDR3 is made up of 17 amino acids. The CDR3 DNA sequence: TGCGCCAGCAGCCCGCCCCGAGAGCGTCCTAGCACAGATACGCAGTATTTT. It codes for CASSPPRERPSTDTQYF.

J is TRBJ1-2 and V is TRBV19, with D unresolved. Germline V gives CDR1 LNHDA, CDR2 SQIVND (reference sequence). Trimming took 1 base from V and 5 from J, leaving 8 bases between them. This CDR3 spans 13 amino acids. The CDR3 region is CASSIGFGYGYTF. The CDR3 region has the DNA TGTGCCAGTAGTATAGGATTCGGGTATGGCTACACCTTC.

The gene calls are TRBV25-1 and TRBJ2-5; TRBD2 matches at 9 bases. Per germline, CDR1 MGHDK and CDR2 SYGVNS. V gave up 6 bases and J gave up 5 bases; unmatched junction bases: 10. The CDR3 spans 15 residues. CDR3 nucleotide sequence: TGTGCCAGCAGCCCCTCCTTGGCGGGAGGGGAGACCCAGTACTTC. Translation gives CASSPSLAGGETQYF.

The rearrangement uses TRBV16 and TRBJ1-4; D gene unclear. The CDR3 spans 14 residues. Germline-derived CDR1 and CDR2 are KGHSY and FQNENV. V was shortened by 4 bases and J by 5 bases, with 11 bases between the two germline ends. The CDR3 loop is CASSPGSRNEKLFF. The DNA for the CDR3 is TGTGCCAGCAGCCCCGGGTCAAGAAATGAAAAACTGTTTTTT.

The chain combines TRBV18 with TRBJ1-1; a weak D match, TRBD1 (5 bases). The germline V gene encodes CDR1 KGHSH and CDR2 LQKENI. V lost 3 bases, J lost 8 bases, and 10 bases lay in between. The CDR3 runs to 12 residues. Here the CDR3 DNA reads TGTGCCAGCTCACCGGGGGGACCAGAAGCTTTCTTT. Encoded protein: CASSPGGPEAFF.

The V call is TRBV6-8, the J call TRBJ2-4, with a tentative D call TRBD1 (5 bases). Between the trimmed V and J ends, which lost 8 bases and 1 base, there was a span of 12 bases. Looked up from germline, CDR1 is MNHGY and CDR2 is SAAAGT. The CDR3 covers 14 residues. The CDR3 nucleotides read TGTGCCAGCGGGGCTTCAGCGGCCAAAAACATTCAGTACTTC. It is translated as CASGASAAKNIQYF.

The gene calls are TRBV30 and TRBJ2-1; 12 bases agree with TRBD2. This CDR3 spans 14 amino acids. With V trimmed by 4 bases and J by 7 bases, 5 bases remained unmatched. From germline, CDR1 is GTSNPN and CDR2 SVGIG (reference sequence). The chain's CDR3 is CAWKLAGGSNEQFF. In nucleotides, the CDR3 is TGTGCCTGGAAACTAGCGGGAGGTTCTAATGAGCAGTTCTTC.

The chain has TRBV29-1 and TRBJ2-7, with 8 bases aligning to TRBD1. V lost 4 bases to trimming and J lost 7 bases; unmatched junction nucleotides: 9. Germline assignment: CDR1 SQVTM and CDR2 ANQGSEA. This CDR3 has 13 residues. CDR3 DNA: TGCAGCGTTGGGATGACAGGGGTGGGGGAGCAGTACTTC. Translated: CSVGMTGVGEQYF.

The chain recombines TRBV5-1 with TRBJ2-2, with D perhaps matching TRBD1 (5 bases). CDR1 SGHRS and CDR2 YFSETQ come from the germline V gene. The V and J ends lost 4 bases and 0 bases respectively, with 10 bases between them. The length of the CDR3 is 15 residues. In DNA, the CDR3 is TGCGCCAGCAGCCTAAGACAGACGAACACCGGGGAGCTGTTTTTT. This codes for CASSLRQTNTGELFF.

V is TRBV5-1 and J is TRBJ2-1, with TRBD2 matching over 11 bases. This CDR3 comprises 15 residues. V shed 2 bases and J 7 bases; nucleotides not matched to a gene: 5. Germline CDR1 is SGHRS and CDR2 is YFSETQ. For the CDR3, the DNA is TGCGCCAGCAGCTTTAGCGGGGGGGCCCCTAATGAGCAGTTCTTC. Its protein product is CASSFSGGAPNEQFF.

Judged by abundance, this clone is hyperexpanded. The chain has TRBV10-2 and TRBJ1-1; tentatively, D is TRBD1 (6 bases). Trimming removed 3 bases at V and 0 bases at J, with 11 bases between. The CDR3 covers 15 residues. In germline, CDR1 is WSHSY, CDR2 SAAADI. CDR3 region: CASSDPGQMNTEAFF. The CDR3 DNA sequence: TGCGCCAGCAGTGACCCCGGACAGATGAACACTGAAGCTTTCTTT.

The chain couples TRBV6-8 to TRBJ2-1; 7 nucleotides align to TRBD2. The V and J ends lost 4 bases and 0 bases, in that order; junction bases with no gene match: 12. This CDR3 contains 18 residues. Germline V gene lookup returns CDR1 MNHGY and CDR2 SAAAGT. CDR3 sequence: CASSFVRGSGPSYNEQFF. DNA of the CDR3: TGTGCCAGCAGTTTTGTTCGTGGTAGCGGGCCCTCCTACAATGAGCAGTTCTTC.

This clone was found once. The chain recombines TRBV11-3 with TRBJ2-3; TRBD2 aligns across 12 bases. CDR3 length: 16 amino acids. Germline-derived CDR1 and CDR2 are SGHNT and YENEEA. The ends lost 5 bases at V and 7 bases at J; junction bases unmatched: 10. The CDR3 nucleotides are TGTGCCAGCAGCCAACGGACTAGCGGGATAGCGAATACGCAGTATTTT. Translating gives CASSQRTSGIANTQYF.

The rearrangement joins TRBV7-5 to TRBJ2-1; the table's D call of TRBD2 was not tested on the DNA. TRBV7-5 is shown as a pseudogene. CDR3 size: 14 residues. The CDR3 nucleotides are TGTGCCAGCAGCTCCCGACTAGCTACCAATGAGCAGTTCTTC. It yields the protein CASSSRLATNEQFF.

V usage is TRBV9 and J usage is TRBJ2-7; 7 bases align to TRBD1. Trimming at V came to 0 bases and at J to 3 bases, leaving 0 bases not matched to a gene. The CDR3 covers 13 residues. Germline values: CDR1 SGDLS, CDR2 YYNGEE. The CDR3 protein is CASSVGDSYEQYF. The CDR3, as DNA: TGTGCCAGCAGCGTAGGGGACAGCTACGAGCAGTACTTC. The full variable domain, with the rest looked up from reference TRBV9 and TRBJ2-7, is DSGVTQTPKHLITATGQRVTLRCSPRSGDLSVYWYQQSLDQGLQFLIQYYNGEERAKGNILERFSAQQFPDLHSELNLSSLELGDSALYFCASSVGDSYEQYFGPGTRLTVT.

The chain uses TRBV19 and TRBJ1-3; D is unresolved. The CDR3 runs 12 residues. CDR1 is LNHDA and CDR2 is SQIVND in the germline V gene (reference sequence). Trimming left V 5 bases short and J 4 bases short, with 6 bases between. The CDR3 DNA reads as TGTGCCAGTAGTGAAGGGGGAAACACCATATATTTT. Amino acids: CASSEGGNTIYF.

This clone appeared once. The chain links TRBV29-1 to TRBJ2-3, with TRBD1 matching over 8 bases. From germline, CDR1 is SQVTM and CDR2 ANQGSEA. V dropped 7 bases and J dropped 6; count of bases not matched to a gene: 9. This CDR3 has 13 residues. The DNA for the CDR3 is TGCAGCGGCCGGGACAGGATTTTGGATACGCAGTATTTT. Encoded protein: CSGRDRILDTQYF.

This chain links TRBV19 with TRBJ1-1; a weak D match, TRBD1 (5 bases). Trimming cost V 1 base and J 1 base, with 10 bases left between them. CDR1 is LNHDA, CDR2 SQIVND, per germline (reference sequence). The CDR3 has 15 residues. The CDR3 reads CASSIAGGRNTEAFF. The CDR3 nucleotides read TGTGCCAGTAGTATAGCGGGGGGAAGGAACACTGAAGCTTTCTTT.